The rows below give T cell receptor beta chains drawn from one sample of a study of STAT5B mutations in CD4+ large granular lymphocyte leukemia. Libraries were prepared by immunoSEQ multiplex PCR; TCRdb keeps only in-frame clonotypes and omits some of them. The sample consists of approximately 23,000 clones, around 78% of them appearing once. The sample comprised CD4+ T cells from blood buffy coats. These receptors originate from a human donor in good health. CDR3s include the opening cysteine and the closing phenylalanine or tryptophan. Each record gives: D gene, clone size, V gene, CDR3 length, J gene, CDR3 protein, CDR3 DNA. D genes are given only for firm matches. Clone size, where shown, is once, few, many, or a class for clones that have expanded.

.	.	TRBV5-4	12	TRBJ2-3	CASSLYTDTQYF	TGTGCCAGCAGCCTTTACACAGATACGCAGTATTTT
.	.	TRBV27	15	TRBJ2-5	CASSYGGVDQETQYF	TGTGCCAGCAGTTATGGGGGAGTAGACCAGGAGACCCAGTACTTC
.	.	TRBV27	14	TRBJ2-1	CASSSTDSYNEQFF	TGTGCCAGCTCCTCCACAGATTCCTACAATGAGCAGTTCTTC
.	.	TRBV6-5	14	TRBJ1-5	CASSLGSGDGPQHF	TGTGCCAGCAGTCTGGGCTCGGGGGATGGGCCCCAGCATTTT
.	.	TRBV28	16	TRBJ1-5	CASSLRIPYSNQPQHF	TGTGCCAGCAGTTTACGGATTCCATATAGCAATCAGCCCCAGCATTTT
TRBD2	.	TRBV2	16	TRBJ2-2	CASRVLAGGNTGELFF	TGTGCCAGCAGGGTCTTAGCGGGAGGGAACACCGGGGAGCTGTTTTTT
.	few	TRBV7-9	13	TRBJ1-2	CASSKTDTYGYTF	TGTGCCAGCAGCAAGACAGATACCTATGGCTACACCTTC
TRBD1	.	TRBV11-2	17	TRBJ2-4	CASSRTGNILAKNIQYF	TGTGCCAGCAGCCGGACAGGGAATATTCTAGCCAAAAACATTCAGTACTTC
.	few	TRBV6-6	11	TRBJ1-2	CASSTSYGYTF	TGTGCCAGCTCGACGAGCTATGGCTACACCTTC
.	once	TRBV6-1	15	TRBJ2-7	CASSEIGGPTYEQYF	TGTGCCAGCAGTGAAATAGGGGGTCCTACCTACGAGCAGTACTTC
.	few	TRBV10-3	13	TRBJ1-5	CAISGTGNQPQHF	TGTGCCATCAGTGGGACAGGCAATCAGCCCCAGCATTTT
TRBD1	few	TRBV4-1	16	TRBJ2-2	CASSQGTGRNTGELFF	TGCGCCAGCAGCCAGGGGACAGGGCGGAACACCGGGGAGCTGTTTTTT
.	.	TRBV2	13	TRBJ2-3	CASSEGPTDTQYF	TGTGCCAGCAGTGAAGGACCCACAGATACGCAGTATTTT
TRBD2	once	TRBV6-4	18	TRBJ2-5	CASSDSKRVLALQETQYF	TGTGCCAGCAGTGACTCGAAGAGGGTACTAGCGTTGCAAGAGACCCAGTACTTC
.	.	TRBV6-5	13	TRBJ2-3	CASSSRNTDTQYF	TGTGCCAGCAGTTCTAGGAACACAGATACGCAGTATTTT
.	.	TRBV4-3	13	TRBJ1-1	CASSPLDSPRAFF	TGCGCCAGCAGCCCCTTGGACTCCCCGAGAGCTTTCTTT
TRBD1	once	TRBV25-1	16	TRBJ1-1	CASPFHTGQGNPEAFF	TGTGCCAGCCCCTTTCATACCGGACAGGGGAACCCCGAAGCTTTCTTT
.	.	TRBV12-5	17	TRBJ2-3	CASGFTPSRGYTDTQYF	TGTGCTAGTGGTTTTACGCCGAGCAGGGGCTACACAGATACGCAGTATTTT
TRBD1	.	TRBV4-3	14	TRBJ1-1	CASSPRTGDVEAFF	TGCGCCAGCAGCCCGAGGACAGGGGACGTTGAAGCTTTCTTT
.	.	TRBV4-1	17	TRBJ2-1	CASSQPGGRGSYNEQFF	TGCGCCAGCAGCCAACCAGGGGGGCGAGGCTCCTACAATGAGCAGTTCTTC
TRBD2	.	TRBV6-8	16	TRBJ2-1	CASSYSSLAGVNEQFF	TGTGCCAGCAGTTACTCGAGTCTAGCGGGGGTGAATGAGCAGTTCTTC
.	.	TRBV28	15	TRBJ1-5	CASKGQGLSNQPQHF	TGTGCCAGCAAAGGCCAAGGCTTAAGCAATCAGCCCCAGCATTTT
TRBD1	.	TRBV7-2	16	TRBJ2-2	CASTRNRGPNTGELFF	TGTGCCAGCACCAGAAACAGGGGACCCAACACCGGGGAGCTGTTTTTT
.	.	TRBV30	11	TRBJ1-1	CAWSVGGVAFF	TGTGCCTGGAGTGTTGGGGGGGTAGCTTTCTTT
.	.	TRBV5-1	15	TRBJ2-5	CASSLEGADGETQYF	TGCGCCAGCAGCTTGGAAGGGGCCGACGGTGAGACCCAGTACTTC
.	.	TRBV28	17	TRBJ2-7	CASSSNPGTPNEYEQYF	TGTGCCAGCAGTAGCAACCCCGGGACCCCGAATGAATACGAGCAGTACTTC
.	.	TRBV5-8	17	TRBJ1-5	CASSLFFARNSDQPQHF	TGTGCCAGCAGCTTGTTTTTCGCCCGTAATAGCGATCAGCCCCAGCATTTT
.	.	TRBV28	11	TRBJ1-1	CASSYYTEAFF	TGTGCCAGCAGTTATTACACTGAAGCTTTCTTT
.	.	TRBV7-2	15	TRBJ2-7	CASSLGLSNSYEQYF	TGTGCCAGCAGCTTAGGCTTATCGAACTCCTACGAGCAGTACTTC
.	.	TRBV30	14	TRBJ1-6	CAWTGLINNSPLHF	TGTGCCTGGACAGGATTAATTAATAATTCACCCCTCCACTTT
.	.	TRBV4-3	16	TRBJ1-6	CASSQERGWGDSPLHF	TGCGCCAGCAGCCAAGAAAGGGGGTGGGGGGATTCACCCCTCCACTTT
.	.	TRBV6-6	11	TRBJ2-3	CASSERDTQYF	TGTGCCAGCAGTGAAAGAGATACGCAGTATTTT
TRBD2	.	TRBV4-3	16	TRBJ2-1	CASSQGLAGGLNEQFF	TGCGCCAGCAGCCAAGGACTAGCGGGGGGGCTCAATGAGCAGTTCTTC
TRBD2	once	TRBV6-5	15	TRBJ2-7	CASSTEGLYPYEQYF	TGTGCCAGCAGTACCGAGGGACTATACCCCTACGAGCAGTACTTC
TRBD1	.	TRBV5-4	15	TRBJ2-7	CASSNRDRGLYEQYF	TGTGCCAGCAGCAACCGGGACAGGGGTTTATACGAGCAGTACTTC
.	few	TRBV5-1	15	TRBJ2-2	CASSFGAGMAGELFF	TGCGCCAGCAGCTTCGGAGCAGGGATGGCCGGGGAGCTGTTTTTT